This section outlines one T cell receptor (beta chain) sequence together with its context. Its target is not known. cDNA libraries of TCR beta carried unique molecular identifiers. A single record per CDR3 protein comes from TCRdb applying MiXCR to the PCR reads. Of approximately 360,000 distinct CDR3 sequences listed, around a third are singletons. These data come from a study of post-analysis software for immune sequencing data. Study-level findings and limits: Controls significantly exceeded multiple sclerosis patients in normalized Chao1 diversity. Same-batch samples co-clustered strongly by F measure. Relative to controls, patients had roughly five TRBV segments at higher frequency, with TRBV5-6, TRBV5-1 and TRBV20-1 among these.

V shed 3 bases and J shed 3 bases, with 9 bases lying between them. The CDR3 loop spans 13 amino acids. The germline V gene encodes CDR1 DFQATT and CDR2 SNEGSKA (reference sequence). The sample taken for sequencing was blood. The chain employs TRBV20-1 and TRBJ2-1; tentative D call: TRBD2 (5 bases). This clonotype originated in a girl aged 10-17 years with multiple sclerosis. As DNA, the CDR3 is TGCAGTGCTAGGTCCGGACTCTACAATGAGCAGTTCTTC. Protein product: CSARSGLYNEQFF.